This entry is about one T cell receptor beta chain. Its antigen remains undetermined. No base quality values were provided; no much bigger clone lies one nucleotide off. TCRbeta CDR3 regions were amplified from genomic DNA using the immunoSEQ Assay, a bias-controlled multiplex PCR. Per the source publication's procedure: Nucleated cell counts per sample were estimated from amplification of reference gene primers within the assay. To quantify the absolute abundance of each unique TCRbeta CDR3 rearrangement, sequence reads were collapsed and filtered. For each sample, productive Simpson clonality was calculated by taking the square root of Simpson's diversity index across productive rearrangements. TCRdb took this table from immuneACCESS and kept in-frame rearrangements with V and J called. Such tables lack part of the clones; where checked against another copy, unresolved V genes explain under half of the gap, and the rest is unexplained. The DNA gave D and trimming, while V, J and clone size come from that table. The sample has some 250,000 clones on record, 86% of them singletons. Less than 8% of the sample goes to the ten largest clones.

These data are taken from a study of blood T cell repertoires in COVID-19 (dated by TCRdb to the early 2020s). For the wider study: Collaborator samples came from the United States, Italy and Spain and covered acute and convalescent phases of COVID-19. The material from the prospective study consisted of cDNA or gDNA derived from T cells, B-cell-depleted T cells, or PBMCs. Deeply sampled blood TCRbeta repertoires from subjects exposed to, actively infected with, or recovered from COVID-19 were included in the dataset. The repertoires were released in a freely available public database meant as a resource for research on the immune response to SARS-CoV-2. The samples were drawn from the first 160 participants of the ongoing ImmuneRACE study and from under 1,500 subjects provided by 6 global collaborators. Sample metadata almost always included a de-identified subject ID, COVID-19 status, age in years and sex. HLA class I and class II types, where available, came from metadata supplied by the sample provider rather than from assay-based typing.

V loses 4 bases at its end and J loses 1 base; junction bases beyond the gene matches: 5. The CDR3, from cysteine to phenylalanine, totals 15 residues. Just CDR3 DNA is preserved here, 45 bases in frame from base 1. CDR1 and CDR2 (SGHNT, YYREEE) derive from the germline V gene (reference sequence). General findings and caveats noted by the study authors: How much clinical and demographic metadata was included differed by source and by participant, and the metadata was provided uncurated.

Collaborating institutions collected whole blood in K2EDTA tubes following their own protocols. For TCRbeta analysis, collaborator samples were shipped as frozen whole blood, as isolated PBMCs, or as DNA extracted from either sample type. Sequenced: peripheral blood. The chain is made from TRBV5-4 and TRBJ2-3, and 8 junction bases match TRBD2. This sequence originates from a man in his 60s with acute or convalescent COVID-19. The nucleotide sequence is given as TGTGCCAGCAGCCCCCCTAGCGGGCGCACAGATACGCAGTATTTT. Translated, this is CASSPPSGRTDTQYF.